The 11 T cell receptor beta chains presented below share a single source sample, sequenced in a study of T cells after yellow fever vaccination (dated by TCRdb to the late 2010s). The library relied on 5' RACE. These reads were obtained on an Illumina NovaSeq 6000. The public reads were reprocessed in TCRdb via fastp at Q25 and MiXCR, keeping in-frame beta chains. CDR3 protein sequences are deduplicated, and each keeps its most common genes and DNA. The sample profile shows 350,000 to 550,000 distinct CDR3 sequences; roughly a sixth of them were found once. Of the sample, 18% falls within the top ten clones. Interpreted using the paper, the treatment or condition label stands for: live attenuated yellow fever vaccine strain. The input for sequencing was PBMCs, taken before the yellow fever booster vaccination. These receptors were obtained from a man younger than 35 who received the YFV17D yellow fever vaccine.

The V gene is TRBV12-3 or TRBV12-4, the J gene TRBJ2-1; tentative D call: TRBD2 (6 bases). The CDR3 length is 13 residues. Trimming left V 5 bases short and J 10 bases short, with 15 bases between. CDR3 protein: CASSLPSAWEQFF. In nucleotides, the CDR3 is TGTGCCAGCAGTCTCCCTAGCGCATGGGAGCAGTTCTTC.

In this sample, this clonotype turned up a few times. The V call is TRBV5-1, the J call TRBJ1-1; the D gene is possibly TRBD1 (5 bases). CDR1 SGHRS and CDR2 YFSETQ come from the germline V gene. Trimming pared 0 bases from V and 1 base from J, leaving 10 bases between. CDR3 length: 15 residues. The CDR3 nucleotides are TGCGCCAGCAGCTTGGAGGGGCAGGCGAACACTGAAGCTTTCTTT. Encoded protein: CASSLEGQANTEAFF.

This clonotype was detected a few times. This chain uses TRBV4-1 with TRBJ1-2; D remains ambiguous. The germline gives CDR1 MGHRA, CDR2 YSYEKL. The germline V and J ends were trimmed by 4 bases and 8 bases, with 20 bases remaining between them. CDR3 length equals 15 residues. CDR3 region: CASSRLGQASGGYTF. CDR3 in DNA: TGCGCCAGCAGCCGATTAGGGCAGGCCTCGGGGGGCTACACCTTC.

The V call is TRBV7-2, the J call TRBJ2-5; 12 nucleotides agree with TRBD1. Germline lookup yields CDR1 SGHTA and CDR2 FQGNSA. J lost 5 bases, V lost 4 bases, and 2 bases had no gene match. CDR3 length: 14 amino acids. The CDR3 reads CASSWDRGLETQYF. DNA for the CDR3: TGTGCCAGCAGCTGGGACAGGGGGCTGGAGACCCAGTACTTC.

This clonotype came up a few times. The chain combines TRBV6-5 with TRBJ2-3; 7 bases are shared with TRBD2. The V gene end was trimmed by 2 bases and the J gene end by 7 bases; junction bases not matched to a gene: 3. The CDR3 covers 13 residues. From germline, CDR1 is MNHEY and CDR2 SVGAGI. DNA for the CDR3: TGTGCCAGCAGTTACCCCGGGGGGAATACGCAGTATTTT. The encoded protein is CASSYPGGNTQYF.

This chain joins TRBV5-1 and TRBJ2-5, with 9 positions matching TRBD2. Unmatched junction bases numbered 14, after V lost 0 bases and J lost 5 bases. The germline CDR1 and CDR2 sequences are SGHRS and YFSETQ. The CDR3 runs 18 residues. The CDR3 protein is CASSLDLPLAGSQETQYF. DNA for the CDR3: TGCGCCAGCAGCTTGGATTTACCCCTAGCGGGGAGTCAGGAGACCCAGTACTTC.

The V call is TRBV12-3 or TRBV12-4, the J call TRBJ2-3; possibly TRBD2 for D (5 bases). V was clipped by 9 bases and J by 2 bases, with 15 bases between them. The CDR3 consists of 14 residues. The CDR3, as DNA: TGTGCCAGTTTCCCGGGGAGAGTCACAGATACGCAGTATTTT. Its protein is CASFPGRVTDTQYF.

This clonotype has only a few counts. This rearrangement joins TRBV7-9 to TRBJ2-7; TRBD1 matches 7 bases. Unmatched junction bases numbered 10, after V lost 5 bases and J lost 3 bases. Germline assignment: CDR1 SEHNR and CDR2 FQNEAQ (reference sequence). The CDR3 contains 15 residues. This CDR3 reads CASSHLTGALYEQYF. CDR3 sequence (DNA): TGTGCCAGCAGCCACCTCACAGGGGCCCTCTACGAGCAGTACTTC. Full variable domain (rest looked up from reference TRBV7-9 and TRBJ2-7): DTGVSQNPRHKITKRGQNVTFRCDPISEHNRLYWYRQTLGQGPEFLTYFQNEAQLEKSRLLSDRFSAERPKGSFSTLEIQRTEQGDSAMYLCASSHLTGALYEQYFGPGTRLTVT.

The sample holds one count of this clonotype. V and J are TRBV18 and TRBJ2-7, with D maybe TRBD1 (5 bases). The CDR3 contains 14 residues. Deletions cut 0 bases from V and 2 bases from J, with 8 bases between. Germline V CDR1 and CDR2: KGHSH, LQKENI. The CDR3 loop is CASSPPNRPYEQYV. The CDR3 region has the DNA TGTGCCAGCTCACCACCCAACAGGCCCTACGAGCAGTACGTC.

The chain is built from TRBV7-2 and TRBJ2-5, with TRBD1 as a possible D gene (6 bases). Deletions cut 3 bases from V and 6 bases from J, with 29 bases between. CDR1 is SGHTA and CDR2 is FQGNSA in the germline V gene. The length of the CDR3 is 19 residues. In nucleotides, the CDR3 is TGTGCCAGCAGCTTCAGGGCCAATCCGAGGACACAGGGCAGAAAGACCCAGTACTTC. It yields the protein CASSFRANPRTQGRKTQYF.

The chain is built from TRBV7-9 and TRBJ2-1; D may be TRBD2 (5 bases). The length of the CDR3 is 13 residues. Per germline, CDR1 SEHNR and CDR2 FQNEAQ (reference sequence). The germline V and J ends were trimmed by 2 bases and 9 bases, with 11 bases remaining between them. The CDR3 here is CASSLSSRGEQFF. The CDR3 coding sequence is TGTGCCAGCAGCTTATCTAGTCGGGGTGAGCAGTTCTTC.